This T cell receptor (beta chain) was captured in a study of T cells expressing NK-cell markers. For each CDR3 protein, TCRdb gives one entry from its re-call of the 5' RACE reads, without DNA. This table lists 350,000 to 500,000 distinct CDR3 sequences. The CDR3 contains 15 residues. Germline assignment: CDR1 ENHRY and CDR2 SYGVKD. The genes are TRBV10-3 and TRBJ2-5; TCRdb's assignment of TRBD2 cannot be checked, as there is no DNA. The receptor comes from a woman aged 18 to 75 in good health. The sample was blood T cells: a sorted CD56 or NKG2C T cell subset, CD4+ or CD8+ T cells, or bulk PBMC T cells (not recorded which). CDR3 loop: CAISRTSGGVETQYF.